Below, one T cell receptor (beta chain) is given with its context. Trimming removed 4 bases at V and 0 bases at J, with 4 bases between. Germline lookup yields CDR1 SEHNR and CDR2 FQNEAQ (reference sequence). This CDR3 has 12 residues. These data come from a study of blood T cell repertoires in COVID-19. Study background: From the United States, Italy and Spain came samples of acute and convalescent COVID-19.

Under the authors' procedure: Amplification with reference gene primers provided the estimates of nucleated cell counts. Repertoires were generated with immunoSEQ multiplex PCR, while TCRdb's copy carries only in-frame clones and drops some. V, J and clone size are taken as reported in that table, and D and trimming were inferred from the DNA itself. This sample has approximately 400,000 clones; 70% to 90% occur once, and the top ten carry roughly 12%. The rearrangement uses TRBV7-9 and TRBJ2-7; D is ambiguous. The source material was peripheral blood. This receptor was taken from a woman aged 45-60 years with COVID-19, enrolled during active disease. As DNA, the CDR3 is TGTGCCAGCAGCTCTTTCTCCTACGAGCAGTACTTC. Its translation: CASSSFSYEQYF.